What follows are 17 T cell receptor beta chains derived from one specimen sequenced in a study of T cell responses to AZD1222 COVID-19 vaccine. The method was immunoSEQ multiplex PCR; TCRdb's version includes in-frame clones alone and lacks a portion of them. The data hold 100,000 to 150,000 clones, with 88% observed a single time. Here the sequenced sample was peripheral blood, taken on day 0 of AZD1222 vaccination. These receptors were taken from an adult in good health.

This CDR3 reads CASSNNAGQLNSPLHF. Here the CDR3 DNA reads TGTGCCAGCAGTAACAATGCGGGACAGCTTAATTCACCCCTCCACTTT. The chain combines TRBV6-2 or TRBV6-3 with TRBJ1-6; the match to TRBD1 covers 7 bases. The germline gives CDR1 MNHEY, CDR2 SVGEGT. Trimming removed 5 bases from V and 6 bases from J; junction bases left unmatched: 10. This CDR3 contains 16 residues.

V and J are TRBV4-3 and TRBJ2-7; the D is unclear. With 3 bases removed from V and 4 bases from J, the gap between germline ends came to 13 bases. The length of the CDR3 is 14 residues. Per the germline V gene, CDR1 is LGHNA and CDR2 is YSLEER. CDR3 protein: CASSHGPMGYEQYF. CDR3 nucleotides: TGCGCCAGCAGCCACGGCCCGATGGGTTACGAGCAGTACTTC.

This chain's CDR3 is CASSPRQRSYEQYF. In DNA, the CDR3 is TGTGCCAGCTCCCCGAGACAGAGAAGCTACGAGCAGTACTTC. The chain combines TRBV18 with TRBJ2-7, with D possibly TRBD1 on 5 matching bases. The V end was cut by 6 bases, the J end by 3 bases, with 15 bases between. The CDR3 length is 14 residues. Germline assignment: CDR1 KGHSH and CDR2 LQKENI.

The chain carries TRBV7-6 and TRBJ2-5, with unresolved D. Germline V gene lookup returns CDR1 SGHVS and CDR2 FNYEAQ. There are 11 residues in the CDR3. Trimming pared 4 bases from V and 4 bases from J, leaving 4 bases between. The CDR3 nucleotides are TGTGCCAGCAGCTCGGGAGAGACCCAGTACTTC. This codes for CASSSGETQYF.

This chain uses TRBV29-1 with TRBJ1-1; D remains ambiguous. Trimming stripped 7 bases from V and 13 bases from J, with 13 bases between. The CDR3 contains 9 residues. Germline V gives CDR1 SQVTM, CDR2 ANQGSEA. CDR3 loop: CSDGVPGFF. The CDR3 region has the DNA TGCAGCGATGGGGTCCCGGGTTTCTTT.

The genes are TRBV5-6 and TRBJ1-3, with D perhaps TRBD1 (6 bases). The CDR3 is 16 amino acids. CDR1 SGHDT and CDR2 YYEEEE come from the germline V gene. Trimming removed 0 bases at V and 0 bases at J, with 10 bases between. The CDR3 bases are TGTGCCAGCAGCTTGGCGGACAGCTTCTCTGGAAACACCATATATTTT. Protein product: CASSLADSFSGNTIYF.

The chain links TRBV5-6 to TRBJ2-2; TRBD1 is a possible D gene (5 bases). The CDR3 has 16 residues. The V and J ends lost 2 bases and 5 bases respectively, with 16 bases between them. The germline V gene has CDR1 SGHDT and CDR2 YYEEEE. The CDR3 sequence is CASSFGIRVETGELFF. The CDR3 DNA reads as TGTGCCAGCAGCTTTGGTATCAGGGTGGAAACCGGGGAGCTGTTTTTT.

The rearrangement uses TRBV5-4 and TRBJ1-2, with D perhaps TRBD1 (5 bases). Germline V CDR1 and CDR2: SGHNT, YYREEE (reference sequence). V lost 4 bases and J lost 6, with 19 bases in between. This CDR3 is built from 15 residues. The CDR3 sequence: CASSPSAGGKNGYTF. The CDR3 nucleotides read TGTGCCAGCAGCCCTTCAGCCGGGGGAAAGAATGGCTACACCTTC.

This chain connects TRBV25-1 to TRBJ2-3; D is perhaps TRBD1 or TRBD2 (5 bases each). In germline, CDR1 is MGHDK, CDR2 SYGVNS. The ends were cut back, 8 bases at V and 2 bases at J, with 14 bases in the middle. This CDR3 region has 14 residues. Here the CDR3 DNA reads TGTGCCAGCGGGGACGACTACCCCACAGATACGCAGTATTTT. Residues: CASGDDYPTDTQYF.

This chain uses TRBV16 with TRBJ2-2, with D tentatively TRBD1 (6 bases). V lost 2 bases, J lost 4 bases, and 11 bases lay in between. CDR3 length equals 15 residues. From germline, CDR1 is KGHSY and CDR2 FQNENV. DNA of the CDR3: TGTGCCAGCAGCCAAAAGCACAGGGCCACCGGGGAGCTGTTTTTT. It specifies CASSQKHRATGELFF.

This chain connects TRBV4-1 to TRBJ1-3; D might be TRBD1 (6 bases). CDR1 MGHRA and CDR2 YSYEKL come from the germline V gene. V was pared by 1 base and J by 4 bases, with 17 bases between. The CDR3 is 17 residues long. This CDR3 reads CASSQANLGGGGNTIYF. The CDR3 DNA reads TGCGCCAGCAGCCAAGCTAACCTAGGGGGAGGAGGAAACACCATATATTTT.

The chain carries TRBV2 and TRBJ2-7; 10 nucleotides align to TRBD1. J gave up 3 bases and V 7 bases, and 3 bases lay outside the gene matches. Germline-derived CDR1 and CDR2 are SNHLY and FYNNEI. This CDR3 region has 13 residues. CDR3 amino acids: CASKGTGVYEQYF. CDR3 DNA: TGTGCCAGCAAGGGGACAGGGGTCTACGAGCAGTACTTC.

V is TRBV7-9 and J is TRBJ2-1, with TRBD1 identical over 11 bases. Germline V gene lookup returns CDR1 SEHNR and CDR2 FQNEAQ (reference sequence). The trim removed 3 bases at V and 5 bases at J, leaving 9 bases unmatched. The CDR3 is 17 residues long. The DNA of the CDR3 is TGTGCCAGCAGCTTGGGAATGGACAGGGGGCCTAACAATGAGCAGTTCTTC. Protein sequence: CASSLGMDRGPNNEQFF.

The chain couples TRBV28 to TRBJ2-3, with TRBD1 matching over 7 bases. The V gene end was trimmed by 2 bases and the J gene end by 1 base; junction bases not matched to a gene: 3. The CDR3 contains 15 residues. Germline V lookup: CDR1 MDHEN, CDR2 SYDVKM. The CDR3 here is CASSLNRGGTDTQYF. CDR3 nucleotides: TGTGCCAGCAGTTTAAACAGGGGTGGCACAGATACGCAGTATTTT.

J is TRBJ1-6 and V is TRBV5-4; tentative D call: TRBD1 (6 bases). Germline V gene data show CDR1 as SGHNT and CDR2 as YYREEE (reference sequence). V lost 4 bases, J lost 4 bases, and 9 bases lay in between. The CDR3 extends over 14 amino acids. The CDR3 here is CASSRDNYNSPLHF. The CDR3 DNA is TGTGCCAGCAGCCGGGACAATTATAATTCACCCCTCCACTTT.

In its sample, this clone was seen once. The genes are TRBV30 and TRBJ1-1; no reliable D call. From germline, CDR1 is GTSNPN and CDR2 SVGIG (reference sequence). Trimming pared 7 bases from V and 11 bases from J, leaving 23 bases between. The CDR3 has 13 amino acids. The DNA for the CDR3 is TGTGCCTCCTCCAGCCCAGATACACTGAAGGCTTTCTTT. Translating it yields CASSSPDTLKAFF. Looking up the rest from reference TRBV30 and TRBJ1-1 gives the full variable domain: SQTIHQWPATLVQPVGSPLSLECTVEGTSNPNLYWYRQAAGRGLQLLFYSVGIGQISSEVPQNLSASRPQDRQFILSSKKLLLSDSGFYLCASSSPDTLKAFFGQGTRLTVV.

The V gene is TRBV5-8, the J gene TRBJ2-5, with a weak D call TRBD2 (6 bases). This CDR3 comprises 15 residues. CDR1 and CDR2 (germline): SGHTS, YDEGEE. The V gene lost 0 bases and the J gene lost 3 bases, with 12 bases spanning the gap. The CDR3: CASSLALSSEETQYF. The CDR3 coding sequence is TGTGCCAGCAGCTTGGCCCTCTCTAGCGAAGAGACCCAGTACTTC.